These T cell receptor beta chains were read from a single sample in a study of blood T cell repertoires in COVID-19. TCRdb's copy holds only in-frame clones and misses some; the assay was immunoSEQ multiplex PCR. Altogether about 140,000 clones are present, approximately 85% being singletons, with the ten largest covering around 3%. Sequencing was performed on peripheral blood. Source of these receptors: a man between 45 and 60 years old with acute or convalescent COVID-19. Both conserved end residues are part of each CDR3. The D gene is left open where the match is weak. Clone size is stated in some rows and not others, as once, few, many or a class when expanded.

.,TRBV6-2/TRBV6-3,TRBJ2-1,once,CASSKARDYNEQFF,TGTGCCAGCAGTAAAGCACGCGATTACAATGAGCAGTTCTTC
.,TRBV11-2,TRBJ1-4,.,CASSRRDTTNEKLFF,TGTGCCAGCAGCCGTCGGGACACAACTAATGAAAAACTGTTTTTT
.,TRBV6-5,TRBJ1-3,.,CASSRDTTGNTIYF,TGTGCCAGCAGTCGGGACACGACTGGAAACACCATATATTTT
TRBD2,TRBV11-1,TRBJ2-7,.,CASSSDPTSGEQYF,TGTGCCAGCAGCTCCGACCCGACTAGCGGCGAGCAGTACTTC
.,TRBV6-5,TRBJ1-1,.,CASSPGEYTEAFF,TGTGCCAGCAGTCCGGGGGAGTACACTGAAGCTTTCTTT
.,TRBV21-1,TRBJ2-2,.,CASSPRQGLPTGELFF,TGTGCCAGCAGCCCCCGACAGGGCCTTCCGACCGGGGAGCTGTTTTTT
TRBD1,TRBV5-5,TRBJ2-7,.,CASSSGTEYYEQYF,TGTGCCAGCAGCTCCGGGACAGAGTACTACGAGCAGTACTTC
.,TRBV6-5,TRBJ1-1,.,CASIEAANTEAFF,TGTGCCAGCATCGAGGCAGCGAACACTGAAGCTTTCTTT
TRBD2,TRBV27,TRBJ2-1,.,CASSPRLAGGSNEQFF,TGTGCCAGCAGTCCCCGACTAGCGGGAGGCTCCAATGAGCAGTTCTTC
TRBD1,TRBV10-2,TRBJ1-2,.,CASSESRQGRYGYTF,TGCGCCAGCAGTGAGTCCCGACAGGGACGCTATGGCTACACCTTC
TRBD2,TRBV28,TRBJ2-3,.,CASGGGPVGDTQYF,TGTGCCAGCGGCGGGGGACCCGTGGGAGATACGCAGTATTTT
TRBD1,TRBV7-8,TRBJ1-2,.,CASSLGDSYGYTF,TGTGCCAGCAGCCTTGGGGACAGCTATGGCTACACCTTC
.,TRBV4-1,TRBJ2-1,.,CASSLRGGDEQFF,TGCGCCAGCAGCCTGAGAGGCGGGGATGAGCAGTTCTTC
.,TRBV6-5,TRBJ1-6,.,CASIYRVSYNSPLHF,TGTGCCAGCATCTACAGGGTCTCCTATAATTCACCCCTCCACTTT
TRBD1,TRBV11-3,TRBJ2-1,.,CASSPQGGPGFF,TGTGCCAGCAGTCCTCAAGGGGGCCCGGGGTTCTTC
TRBD1,TRBV3-1/TRBV3-2,TRBJ1-1,.,CASTPGQGYTEAFF,TGTGCCAGCACCCCGGGACAGGGGTACACTGAAGCTTTCTTT
.,TRBV7-2,TRBJ1-2,once,CASSLISGTLHNYGYTF,TGTGCCAGCAGCTTGATCTCCGGGACACTCCATAACTATGGCTACACCTTC
TRBD1,TRBV27,TRBJ2-2,.,CASSTGVAGELFF,TGTGCCAGCAGTACAGGGGTAGCCGGGGAGCTGTTTTTT
TRBD1,TRBV6-5,TRBJ2-7,.,CASSYRGGAYEQYF,TGTGCCAGCAGCTACAGGGGTGGGGCCTACGAGCAGTACTTC
TRBD1,TRBV5-1,TRBJ1-3,.,CASSPGQSSGNTIYF,TGCGCCAGCAGTCCGGGACAGAGCTCTGGAAACACCATATATTTT
TRBD1,TRBV27,TRBJ2-7,.,CASSQDRASTASEQYF,TGTGCCAGCAGTCAAGACAGGGCCTCCACCGCGTCCGAGCAGTACTTC
TRBD1,TRBV19,TRBJ1-4,.,CASDQFGQAGEKLFF,TGTGCCAGCGACCAGTTCGGACAGGCTGGGGAAAAACTGTTTTTT
TRBD2,TRBV7-2,TRBJ2-7,.,CASSLELAGEQYF,TGTGCCAGCAGCTTAGAACTAGCGGGCGAGCAGTACTTC
TRBD2,TRBV11-2,TRBJ2-1,.,CASSQILAGALNEQFF,TGTGCCAGCAGCCAAATCCTGGCGGGAGCTCTCAATGAGCAGTTCTTC
.,TRBV6-5,TRBJ2-5,.,CASSYSGTLVETQYF,TGTGCCAGCAGTTACTCTGGGACACTGGTAGAGACCCAGTACTTC
TRBD1,TRBV3-1/TRBV3-2,TRBJ1-4,.,CASSQDGQGAAKLFF,TGTGCCAGCAGCCAAGATGGGCAGGGGGCGGCCAAACTGTTTTTT
TRBD2,TRBV19,TRBJ2-2,.,CASRLKGLAGGPRTGELFF,TGTGCCAGCCGGCTAAAGGGACTAGCGGGGGGGCCGAGGACCGGGGAGCTGTTTTTT
.,TRBV5-4,TRBJ2-1,.,CASSPRGGRDEQFF,TGTGCCAGCAGCCCGAGGGGGGGCCGCGATGAGCAGTTCTTC
.,TRBV27,TRBJ2-4,.,CASSTSGQTKNIQYF,TGTGCCAGCAGTACCTCCGGACAGACCAAAAACATTCAGTACTTC
TRBD2,TRBV24-1,TRBJ2-7,.,CATRPGRLEREGYEQYF,TGTGCCACCAGGCCAGGTAGACTAGAGCGGGAGGGGTACGAGCAGTACTTC
TRBD1,TRBV6-5,TRBJ1-1,.,CASSYLTGVTEAFF,TGTGCCAGCAGTTATCTTACAGGGGTCACTGAAGCTTTCTTT
.,TRBV5-1,TRBJ1-1,.,CASSLGVGSTEAFF,TGCGCCAGCAGCTTGGGGGTGGGCAGCACTGAAGCTTTCTTT
.,TRBV7-9,TRBJ2-1,.,CASSRGSGERTFF,TGTGCCAGCAGCCGCGGAAGTGGGGAGAGAACGTTCTTC
.,TRBV19,TRBJ1-1,.,CASMEGRGNTEAFF,TGTGCCAGTATGGAAGGTAGGGGAAACACTGAAGCTTTCTTT
TRBD2,TRBV7-9,TRBJ2-7,.,CASSPFSGSSYEQYF,TGTGCCAGCAGCCCCTTTAGCGGGAGTTCCTACGAGCAGTACTTC
.,TRBV18,TRBJ2-5,once,CASSPSWGEETQYF,TGTGCCAGCTCACCATCTTGGGGGGAGGAGACCCAGTACTTC
TRBD1,TRBV19,TRBJ2-7,.,CASSKVFGQGVREQYF,TGTGCCAGTAGTAAGGTTTTCGGACAGGGGGTTAGAGAGCAGTACTTC
TRBD1,TRBV7-8,TRBJ1-4,.,CASSLLDRTSLGNNEKLFF,TGTGCCAGCAGCTTACTGGACAGGACGTCGTTGGGGAATAATGAAAAACTGTTTTTT
.,TRBV14,TRBJ1-2,.,CASSQDLRGFFGYTF,TGTGCCAGCAGCCAAGATCTGCGAGGGTTCTTTGGCTACACCTTC
TRBD2,TRBV7-9,TRBJ2-5,.,CASSLGTSRETQYF,TGTGCCAGCAGCTTAGGGACTAGCCGTGAGACCCAGTACTTC
TRBD1,TRBV6-5,TRBJ1-2,.,CASSTDRGGGYTF,TGTGCCAGCAGTACAGACAGGGGTGGCGGCTACACCTTC
.,TRBV6-2/TRBV6-3,TRBJ1-5,.,CASSYSSRGGQPQHF,TGTGCCAGCAGTTACTCGAGTAGGGGCGGACAGCCCCAGCATTTT
.,TRBV15,TRBJ2-5,once,CATSKADSWGQETQYF,TGTGCCACCAGCAAGGCGGACTCCTGGGGCCAAGAGACCCAGTACTTC
TRBD2,TRBV6-5,TRBJ2-3,.,CASRTSGASDTQYF,TGTGCCAGCAGAACTAGCGGGGCCTCAGATACGCAGTATTTT
TRBD1,TRBV12-3/TRBV12-4,TRBJ1-6,.,CASSRDSNSPLHF,TGTGCCAGCAGCCGGGACAGCAATTCACCCCTCCACTTT
TRBD2,TRBV7-9,TRBJ2-2,.,CASRAGGRTGELFF,TGTGCCAGCAGGGCGGGGGGCCGCACCGGGGAGCTGTTTTTT
TRBD2,TRBV19,TRBJ2-7,.,CASSLTSGSYEQYF,TGTGCCAGTAGTTTGACTAGCGGATCCTACGAGCAGTACTTC
TRBD1,TRBV27,TRBJ2-2,few,CASSYSTGGAGELFF,TGTGCCAGCAGTTACTCGACAGGGGGGGCCGGGGAGCTGTTTTTT
.,TRBV12-3/TRBV12-4,TRBJ1-3,.,CASSLWRNTIYF,TGTGCCAGCAGTTTGTGGCGAAACACCATATATTTT
TRBD2,TRBV11-2,TRBJ2-1,.,CASSLGLAAYNEQFF,TGTGCCAGCAGCTTAGGGCTAGCGGCCTACAATGAGCAGTTCTTC
.,TRBV30,TRBJ1-5,.,CAWSVHQNQPQHF,TGTGCCTGGAGTGTACACCAGAATCAGCCCCAGCATTTT
.,TRBV30,TRBJ2-7,.,CATSVLYEQYF,TGTGCCACTTCGGTTCTCTACGAGCAGTACTTC
TRBD1,TRBV4-2,TRBJ1-3,.,CASSQSQGNLGNTIYF,TGTGCCAGCAGCCAGTCACAGGGGAACCTTGGAAACACCATATATTTT
.,TRBV7-9,TRBJ1-6,.,CASSLGSGKNSPLHF,TGTGCCAGCAGCTTGGGGAGTGGGAAAAATTCACCCCTCCACTTT
.,TRBV10-3,TRBJ1-1,.,CAISEGIMNTEAFF,TGTGCCATCAGTGAGGGCATTATGAACACTGAAGCTTTCTTT
.,TRBV6-1,TRBJ1-2,.,CASSENGERYGYTF,TGTGCCAGCAGTGAAAACGGGGAGCGCTATGGCTACACCTTC
.,TRBV7-9,TRBJ2-7,.,CASSLGNTGYEQYF,TGTGCCAGCAGCTTAGGGAATACAGGATACGAGCAGTACTTC